The rows below give T cell receptor beta chains drawn from one sample of a study of T cells in Graves' hyperthyroidism and ophthalmopathy. Via MiXCR, TCRdb re-called the multiplex PCR reads, giving one row per CDR3 protein. The data show hundreds of thousands of distinct CDR3 sequences, with roughly 15% seen just once and 3.8% held by the top ten. Sequencing was done on a sample of blood. The origin of the receptors is a woman aged 25-40 years with Graves' hyperthyroidism. Both conserved end residues are part of each CDR3. The D gene is left open where the match is weak. Rows may omit the clone size; those that give it use once, few, many or a size class.

CDR3 protein	CDR3 DNA	D gene	J gene	V gene	clone size
CAGGAGANVLTF	TGTGCCGGAGGCGCTGGGGCCAACGTCCTGACTTTC	-	TRBJ2-6	TRBV6-2/TRBV6-3	few
CASIATPGTQYF	TGTGCCAGTATTGCGACCCCCGGGACCCAGTACTTC	-	TRBJ2-5	TRBV19	-
CSASFGGRQPQHF	TGCAGTGCTAGTTTCGGGGGGCGTCAGCCCCAGCATTTT	-	TRBJ1-5	TRBV20-1	-
CASSELGGDINEQFF	TGTGCCAGCAGTGAGCTCGGCGGGGATATCAATGAGCAGTTCTTC	-	TRBJ2-1	TRBV6-1	-
CSARDSRSNEKLFF	TGCAGTGCTAGAGACAGTCGTTCTAATGAAAAACTGTTTTTT	-	TRBJ1-4	TRBV20-1	few
CSVTKGGTDTQYF	TGCAGCGTAACCAAGGGCGGCACAGATACGCAGTATTTT	-	TRBJ2-3	TRBV29-1	-
CASSLTSGVYNEQYF	TGTGCCAGCAGCTTGACTAGCGGGGTCTACAATGAGCAGTACTTC	TRBD2	TRBJ2-7	TRBV7-9	-
CASSFLTSTHTDTQYF	TGTGCCAGCAGCTTCTTGACTAGTACGCACACAGATACGCAGTATTTT	-	TRBJ2-3	TRBV7-9	few
CAISAGVETGELFF	TGTGCCATCAGTGCAGGGGTAGAGACCGGGGAGCTGTTTTTT	-	TRBJ2-2	TRBV10-3	-
CASSLGRGGELFF	TGTGCCAGCAGCTTGGGGAGGGGCGGGGAGCTGTTTTTT	-	TRBJ2-2	TRBV5-5	few
CASRGGQAREQYF	TGTGCCAGCAGGGGCGGACAGGCCCGGGAGCAGTACTTC	TRBD1	TRBJ2-7	TRBV6-1	many
CASSSGGPLGTGELFF	TGTGCCAGCAGCAGCGGGGGCCCTCTGGGCACCGGGGAGCTGTTTTTT	TRBD2	TRBJ2-2	TRBV12-3/TRBV12-4	-
CASSLTSHEQYF	TGTGCCAGCAGCTTAACTAGCCACGAGCAGTACTTC	-	TRBJ2-7	TRBV11-3	few
CASSLFRDRGRGNEQFF	TGTGCCAGCAGCTTATTCCGGGACAGGGGGCGCGGGAATGAGCAGTTCTTC	TRBD1	TRBJ2-1	TRBV11-2	many
CATSRPSSGVYNEQFF	TGTGCCACCAGCAGACCTTCTAGCGGAGTCTACAATGAGCAGTTCTTC	TRBD2	TRBJ2-1	TRBV15	few
CASSRMAGTLNNEQFF	TGTGCCAGCAGCCGAATGGCCGGGACACTCAACAATGAGCAGTTCTTC	-	TRBJ2-1	TRBV5-5	many
CASIQVQGVAYEQYF	TGCGCCAGCATCCAAGTCCAGGGCGTAGCTTACGAGCAGTACTTC	-	TRBJ2-7	TRBV4-1	-
CASSLWDRGNEQYF	TGTGCCAGCAGCCTCTGGGACAGGGGCAACGAGCAGTACTTC	TRBD1	TRBJ2-7	TRBV11-2	many
CATSGLQGGSVRDEQFF	TGTGCCACCAGTGGCCTACAGGGAGGCTCGGTGCGGGATGAGCAGTTCTTC	-	TRBJ2-1	TRBV24-1	few
CSVWTSGRADTQYF	TGCAGCGTTTGGACTAGCGGGAGGGCAGATACGCAGTATTTT	TRBD2	TRBJ2-3	TRBV29-1	many
CPRSQGANEQFF	TGTCCCAGGAGCCAGGGGGCCAATGAGCAGTTCTTC	TRBD1	TRBJ2-1	TRBV3-1	-
CASSQESRMNTEAFF	TGCGCCAGCAGCCAAGAAAGCCGAATGAACACTGAAGCTTTCTTT	-	TRBJ1-1	TRBV4-1	-
CASGSPGLYNEQFF	TGTGCTAGTGGTTCCCCAGGACTATACAATGAGCAGTTCTTC	-	TRBJ2-1	TRBV12-5	-
CASRAGTGGNQPQHF	TGTGCCAGTAGAGCCGGGACAGGGGGAAATCAGCCCCAGCATTTT	TRBD1	TRBJ1-5	TRBV19	many
CASSIILCTEAFF	TGTGCCAGTAGTATTATTTTGTGCACTGAAGCTTTCTTT	-	TRBJ1-1	TRBV19	few
CASSSQGAEQYF	TGTGCCAGCAGTTCCCAGGGAGCCGAGCAGTACTTC	-	TRBJ2-7	TRBV27	many